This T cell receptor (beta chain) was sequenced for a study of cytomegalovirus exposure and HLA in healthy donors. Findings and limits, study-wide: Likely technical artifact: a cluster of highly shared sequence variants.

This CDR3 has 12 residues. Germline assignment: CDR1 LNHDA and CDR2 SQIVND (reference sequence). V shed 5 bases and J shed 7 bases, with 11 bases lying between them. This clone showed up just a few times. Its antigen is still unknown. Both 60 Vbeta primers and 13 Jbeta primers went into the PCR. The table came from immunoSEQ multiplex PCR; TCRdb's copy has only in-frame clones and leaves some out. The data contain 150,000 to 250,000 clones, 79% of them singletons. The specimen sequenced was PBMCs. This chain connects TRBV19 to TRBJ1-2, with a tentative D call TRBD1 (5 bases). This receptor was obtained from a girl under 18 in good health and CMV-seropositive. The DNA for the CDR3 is TGTGCCAGTAGTGATGGAGGGGTTGGCTACACCTTC. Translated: CASSDGGVGYTF.